This T cell receptor (beta chain) was sequenced for a study of a mutant IDH1 vaccine in newly diagnosed glioma. Germline trimming cut 4 bases from V and 11 bases from J; bases unmatched to any gene: 10. Germline-derived CDR1 and CDR2 are SGDLS and YYNGEE. CDR3 length: 14 amino acids. Some clones are missing from TCRdb's copy, which holds only in-frame ones; the method was immunoSEQ multiplex PCR. The sample holds 50,000 to 70,000 clones, about 81% seen once. Time point in this sample: week 23, last vaccination. Vaccinated patients received 300 ug of mutant IDH1 20-mer peptide per dose, with topical imiquimod. To note about this clone: The target antigen is unknown.

Sequences were derived from PBMCs, sampled from a glioma patient whose treatment included an IDH1 peptide vaccine. The J gene is TRBJ1-3, the V gene TRBV9; 9 bases map to TRBD1. The receptor's source is a woman aged 40 to 50 with glioma. Some clones in this sample may be carry-over from other donors' samples. CDR3 DNA sequence: TGTGCCAGCAGCCCGCCGGGACAGGGACTCCCCATATATTTT. This encodes CASSPPGQGLPIYF.